Listed below are T cell receptor beta chains from one sample, sequenced in a study of T-cell reconstitution after alpha-beta-depleted transplantation in children. TCRdb reanalysed the PCR reads using MiXCR and keeps one entry per CDR3 protein. There are more than 500,000 distinct CDR3 sequences in the sample; 10% to 12% occur only once, and 14% lies in the top ten. The sample consisted of PBMCs, mostly from graft donor cells, taken 180 days after TCRalphabeta/CD19-depleted stem cell transplant. The receptors derive from a female patient aged 2 to 10 who had a stem cell transplant for aplastic anemia, so the T cells may come from the graft donor. CDR3s include the opening cysteine and the closing phenylalanine or tryptophan. The D gene is left open where the match is weak. Clone size appears in some rows only: once, few, many, or a class for an expanded clone.

d_call	clone_size	v_call	j_call	cdr3_nt	cdr3_aa
-	few	TRBV7-3	TRBJ2-2	TGTGCCAGCAGCTTAGCCCCCACCCGACAGGCGAACACCGGGGAGCTGTTTTTT	CASSLAPTRQANTGELFF
TRBD2	-	TRBV20-1	TRBJ2-1	TGCAGTGCTAGAGTGACTAGCGGAGTGGTGCATGAGCAGTTCTTC	CSARVTSGVVHEQFF
TRBD1	few	TRBV20-1	TRBJ2-2	TGCAGTGCCAGACAGGGAGTAGGGCAACCGAACACCGGGGAGCTGTTTTTT	CSARQGVGQPNTGELFF
-	few	TRBV24-1	TRBJ2-5	TGTGCCACCAGTGATTTGGGGTCCGGGCAGTACCAAGAGACCCAGTACTTC	CATSDLGSGQYQETQYF
-	-	TRBV11-3	TRBJ1-1	TGTGCCAGCAGCTTAGAGGCCAGGGGAAAAGGTGAAGCTTTCTTT	CASSLEARGKGEAFF
TRBD2	-	TRBV24-1	TRBJ2-1	TGTGCCACCAGTGCGGGACTAGCGGGATGGGGGGATGAGCAGTTCTTC	CATSAGLAGWGDEQFF
-	once	TRBV3-1	TRBJ2-7	TGTGCCAGCTGCCAAGTCGGGGACGCGCCTGACGAGCAGTACTTC	CASCQVGDAPDEQYF
-	few	TRBV28	TRBJ1-5	TGTGCCAGCAGTTTCCCTGGAGGGGGCAATCAGCCCCAGCATTTT	CASSFPGGGNQPQHF
TRBD1	-	TRBV12-3/TRBV12-4	TRBJ2-2	TGTGCCAGCAGGAGACAGGGTGGAGACACCGGGGAGCTGTTTTTT	CASRRQGGDTGELFF
TRBD2	few	TRBV20-1	TRBJ2-1	TGCAGTGCTAGAGATCTGGGCCTAGCGGGAAACCATGAGCAGTTCTTC	CSARDLGLAGNHEQFF
TRBD2	many	TRBV3-1	TRBJ2-2	TGTGCCAGCAGCCAACCACTAGCGACTAACACCGGGGAGCTGTTTTTT	CASSQPLATNTGELFF
TRBD2	-	TRBV6-1	TRBJ2-1	TGTGCCAGCAGTCCTTCAGGGACTAAAAGCGTCAATGAGCAGTTCTTC	CASSPSGTKSVNEQFF
-	many	TRBV29-1	TRBJ1-1	TGCAGCGTATGGACGGTGAACACTGAAGCTTTCTTT	CSVWTVNTEAFF
TRBD2	-	TRBV7-9	TRBJ2-5	TGTGCCAGCAGCTTAGCTGGCGGCGGGAGAGGAGAGACCCAGTACTTC	CASSLAGGGRGETQYF
TRBD1	few	TRBV15	TRBJ2-3	TGTGCCACCAGCAGTAGACAGGGGAGCACAGATACGCAGTATTTT	CATSSRQGSTDTQYF
-	-	TRBV5-1	TRBJ1-5	TGCGCCAGCAGCTTGGAAGGACGGGGGCAGCCCCAGCATTTT	CASSLEGRGQPQHF
TRBD2	-	TRBV20-1	TRBJ2-7	TGCAGTGCTAGAGATACTAGCGGGAGGTTCCACGAGCAGTACTTC	CSARDTSGRFHEQYF
TRBD1	many	TRBV5-1	TRBJ2-2	TGCGCCAGCAGCTCCCGGACAGGGTCGTGGAACACCGGGGAGCTGTTTTTT	CASSSRTGSWNTGELFF
-	-	TRBV28	TRBJ1-5	TGTGCCAGCGGACGGAACAATCAGCCCCAGCATTTT	CASGRNNQPQHF
-	many	TRBV29-1	TRBJ2-2	TGCAGCGTTGGGAGGAACACCGGGGAGCTGTTTTTT	CSVGRNTGELFF
TRBD1	-	TRBV30	TRBJ1-5	TGTGCCTGGAGTCTAAGGGGACAGCAGCCCCAGCATTTT	CAWSLRGQQPQHF
-	many	TRBV29-1	TRBJ1-1	TGCAGCGTTGAAGTGACTGAGGAAACTGAAGCTTTCTTT	CSVEVTEETEAFF
-	many	TRBV21-1	TRBJ2-7	TGTGCCAGCAGCTGGGACAGGGGCGTCTACGAGCAGTACTTC	CASSWDRGVYEQYF
-	few	TRBV29-1	TRBJ2-3	TGCAGCGTTTCTACCGCCACAGATACGCAGTATTTT	CSVSTATDTQYF
-	-	TRBV5-1	TRBJ1-2	TGCGCCAGCAGCTTGGTCTCGGACTATGGCTACACCTTC	CASSLVSDYGYTF
-	-	TRBV12-3/TRBV12-4	TRBJ1-1	TGTGCCAGCAGTTGGGAGGGTGAAGCTTTCTTT	CASSWEGEAFF
-	-	TRBV29-1	TRBJ1-2	TGCAGCGCGGGGCGGGGGCACGACTATGGCTACACCTTC	CSAGRGHDYGYTF
-	-	TRBV21-1	TRBJ1-1	TGTGCCAGCAGCCAGGATGTCGGGACAGAGAACACTGAAGCTTTCTTT	CASSQDVGTENTEAFF
TRBD1	-	TRBV5-1	TRBJ1-1	TGCGCCAGCAGCTTGGTTGGACAGGGTTACACTGAAGCTTTCTTT	CASSLVGQGYTEAFF
-	-	TRBV28	TRBJ1-3	TGTGCCAGCAGTCCTCCTTGGGCAGGATTGAGCTCTGGAAACACCATATATTTT	CASSPPWAGLSSGNTIYF
TRBD1	-	TRBV11-2	TRBJ1-4	TGTGCCAGCAGCCAAGACAGGGGGCTCGGTAATGAAAAACTGTTTTTT	CASSQDRGLGNEKLFF
-	-	TRBV5-1	TRBJ2-1	TGCGCCAGCAGCTTCTCTACTCCCCCTTATGAGCAGTTATTC	CASSFSTPPYEQLF
-	-	TRBV6-1	TRBJ2-1	TGTGCCAGCAGTAAAGCGGTAAGAATGCACAATGAGCAGTTCTTC	CASSKAVRMHNEQFF
-	few	TRBV5-6	TRBJ2-7	TGTGCCAGCAGCTTGTGGCTCCCAAACGAGCAGTACTTC	CASSLWLPNEQYF
TRBD2	-	TRBV18	TRBJ2-3	TGTGCCAGCTCACCGTCCGGGAGGGCAGATACGCAGTATTTT	CASSPSGRADTQYF
TRBD2	few	TRBV4-2	TRBJ2-4	TGTGCCAGCAGAGCTCTACCGGGACTAGCGGGAGAAAGGTGGGACATTCAGTACTTC	CASRALPGLAGERWDIQYF
TRBD2	many	TRBV27	TRBJ2-3	TGTGCCAGCACCCCCTCCCGCGGGAGGGCCCAAGATACGCAGTATTTT	CASTPSRGRAQDTQYF
TRBD1	-	TRBV28	TRBJ1-5	TGTGCCAGCAGTTCGGGCCATGACAGGGATAATCAGCCCCAGCATTTT	CASSSGHDRDNQPQHF
TRBD1	many	TRBV12-3/TRBV12-4	TRBJ1-1	TGTGCCAGCAGTTTAGCCGCGGACAGGGGAACGGCTTTCTTT	CASSLAADRGTAFF
TRBD2	-	TRBV12-5	TRBJ2-2	TGTGCTAGTGGTTCTGACATAGGACTAGCGGGAGGTGCCGGGGAGCTGTTTTTT	CASGSDIGLAGGAGELFF
TRBD2	many	TRBV5-1	TRBJ2-5	TGCGCCAGCAGCTTGAGTGGCGGGGGGATGGAGACCCAGTACTTC	CASSLSGGGMETQYF
-	few	TRBV29-1	TRBJ1-5	TGCAGCGTTTACTCAGGACAAGGGGGTAGCAATCAGCCCCAGCATTTT	CSVYSGQGGSNQPQHF
-	few	TRBV15	TRBJ1-1	TGTGCCACCAGCAGAGATAGCGCTGCAAGCTCGACTGAAGCTTTCTTT	CATSRDSAASSTEAFF
-	-	TRBV18	TRBJ1-2	TGTGCCAGCTCACCACCGGCAGGCCGCTACACCTTC	CASSPPAGRYTF
-	few	TRBV20-1	TRBJ2-5	TGCAGTGCTAGAGATCCGACGGGAGCGGGAGAGACCCAGTACTTC	CSARDPTGAGETQYF
TRBD2	-	TRBV20-1	TRBJ2-3	TGCAGTGCTGATGGGACTAGCGGGTCGACAGATACGCAGTATTTT	CSADGTSGSTDTQYF
-	few	TRBV4-1	TRBJ1-1	TGCGCCAGCAGCGAAGGGGGACGGCAAATTGTGGGGGCTTTCTTT	CASSEGGRQIVGAFF